One TCR beta chain is described in this entry. This record belongs to a study of blood T cell repertoires in COVID-19. Study-wide background: T cells, B-cell-depleted T cells, or PBMCs supplied cDNA or gDNA.

In the original processing: Quantification of nucleated cells was approximated via reference gene primer amplification. Here immunoSEQ multiplex PCR was the method, and the copy in TCRdb shows in-frame clones only, minus some. The DNA gave D and trimming, while V, J and clone size come from that table. The data hold 130,000 or so clones, with roughly nine tenths observed a single time. The V gene lost 8 bases and the J gene lost 15 bases, with 17 bases spanning the gap. CDR1 and CDR2 from the germline V gene are SGHVS and FQNEAQ. The CDR3 consists of 11 residues. This clonotype was sampled from a man between 65 and 85 years old with active or convalescent COVID-19. Sequenced material: peripheral blood. The chain is built from TRBV7-8 and TRBJ2-1, with a possible D match to TRBD2 (6 bases). CDR3 loop: CASRRGGVRFF. The CDR3 coding sequence is TGTGCCAGCCGCCGTGGCGGGGTCCGGTTCTTC.